The T cell receptor beta chain under discussion was sequenced for a study of T cell repertoires in cytomegalovirus infection (dated 2019 in TCRdb). Some background on the complete study: Recently identified HLA-C-restricted CMV epitopes, whose presentation resists viral immunomodulation, were targeted by peptide stimulations together with well-studied HLA-B-restricted epitopes. Because public TCR beta signatures pointed to carriage of CMV infection together with the matching HLA type, the HLA type of each donor mattered for the analysis. Overall study results and their limits: In both this cohort and an independent cohort of approximately 350 donors, the cumulative frequency of public TCR beta family members distinguished carriers of CMV infection plus the relevant HLA type. The ex vivo response was dominated by HLA-C-restricted CMV-specific TCR beta clonotypes, and the single most frequent clonotype in two of eight donors was supplied by these HLA-C-restricted clonotypes.

The sample's treatment or condition, from its label and the paper: in vitro stimulation with specific CMV peptide epitopes to enrich CMV-specific T cells. Sequencing relied on an Illumina HiSeq 1500. TCRdb passed the public sequencing reads through fastp at Q25 and MiXCR, retaining productive beta sequences. Each CDR3 protein appears once, grouped with its most common genes and DNA. The sample has some 800,000 distinct CDR3 sequences on record, almost 30% of them singletons. About an eighth of the sample is in the top ten clones. Comment on this clonotype: Its binding antigen is unknown. Base qualities are not provided; no much larger clone lies one nucleotide away.

CDR1 and CDR2 (LNHNV, YYDKDF) derive from the germline V gene (reference sequence). The cysteine opens and the phenylalanine closes a CDR3 of 17 amino acids. Only the CDR3 portion is preserved as DNA: 51 bases, with reading frame beginning at the first base. Trimming accounts for 1 base at V and 7 bases at J, while the number of junction bases matched to no gene is 12. The V and J genes are TRBV15 and TRBJ2-1; TRBD1 aligns with 8 central bases. Sequencing used cultured CD8+ T cells from PBMCs, obtained from culture after CMV antigen stimulation. This receptor was obtained from a human donor in good health (CMV status not recorded). Some clones in this sample may be carry-over from other donors' samples. DNA sequence: TGTGCCACCAGCAGAGTGCCCAGGGGGCTTTTCGGGAATGAGCAGTTCTTC. Translated, this is CATSRVPRGLFGNEQFF.